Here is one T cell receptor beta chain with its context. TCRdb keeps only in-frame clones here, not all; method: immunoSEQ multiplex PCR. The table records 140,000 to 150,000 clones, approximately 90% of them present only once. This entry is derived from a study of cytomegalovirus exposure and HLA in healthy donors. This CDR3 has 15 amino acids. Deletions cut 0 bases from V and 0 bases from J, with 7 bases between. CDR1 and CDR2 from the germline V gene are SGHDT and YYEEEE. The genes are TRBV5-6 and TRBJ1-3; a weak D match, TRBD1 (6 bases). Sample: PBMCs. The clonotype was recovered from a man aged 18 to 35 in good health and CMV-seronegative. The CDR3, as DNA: TGTGCCAGCAGCTTGGGACAGGTCTCTGGAAACACCATATATTTT. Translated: CASSLGQVSGNTIYF.